The 6 T cell receptor beta chains presented below share a single source sample, sequenced in a study of blood T cell repertoires in COVID-19. Clones were read by immunoSEQ multiplex PCR, and TCRdb kept only the in-frame ones, dropping some. The sample has 110,000 to 150,000 clones; around three quarters are singletons. The sequenced sample was peripheral blood. Receptors originate from a man in his 60s with acute or convalescent COVID-19.

The J gene is TRBJ2-7, the V gene TRBV19; D is ambiguous. Trimming shortened V by 3 bases and J by 3 bases, and 12 bases separated the two germline ends. The germline gives CDR1 LNHDA, CDR2 SQIVND (reference sequence). The CDR3 has 14 residues. CDR3 nucleotide sequence: TGTGCCAGTAGTATCCCAGGAAGTAGCTACGAGCAGTACTTC. The encoded protein is CASSIPGSSYEQYF.

The CDR3 coding sequence is TGTGCCAGCAGCTCCCAGACGGGCAATGAGCAGTTCTTC. Translated: CASSSQTGNEQFF. The V and J genes are TRBV7-3 and TRBJ2-1; no clear D gene. The CDR3 has 13 residues. Germline assignment: CDR1 SGHTA and CDR2 FQGTGA. V lost 4 bases to trimming and J lost 6 bases, with 10 bases between them.

The V call is TRBV2, the J call TRBJ2-2, with 12 bases lining up with TRBD2. The CDR3 loop spans 15 amino acids. Looked up from germline, CDR1 is SNHLY and CDR2 is FYNNEI. After removal of 5 bases from V and 3 bases from J, the junction contained 1 base not matched to a gene. The chain's CDR3 is CASSSSGRDTGELFF. DNA of the CDR3: TGTGCCAGCAGTTCTAGCGGGAGGGACACCGGGGAGCTGTTTTTT. Full variable domain (outside the CDR3, taken from reference TRBV2 and TRBJ2-2): EPEVTQTPSHQVTQMGQEVILRCVPISNHLYFYWYRQILGQKVEFLVSFYNNEISEKSEIFDDQFSVERPDGSNFTLKIRSTKLEDSAMYFCASSSSGRDTGELFFGEGSRLTVL.

The chain has TRBV5-6 and TRBJ2-2; 7 positions match TRBD1. CDR1 and CDR2 from the germline V gene are SGHDT and YYEEEE. The CDR3 consists of 13 residues. Germline trimming cut 2 bases from V and 5 bases from J; bases unmatched to any gene: 0. In DNA, the CDR3 is TGTGCCAGCAGCTTACAGGGGACCGGGGAGCTGTTTTTT. Its protein product is CASSLQGTGELFF.

About this clone: Other DNA sequences in the sample encode the same CDR3. The chain carries TRBV19 and TRBJ1-1, with D unresolved. V shed 1 base and J shed 1 base, with 4 bases lying between them. Germline assignment: CDR1 LNHDA and CDR2 SQIVND (reference sequence). The CDR3 runs to 13 residues. The CDR3 DNA sequence: TGTGCCAGTAGTATAGGGAGGAACACTGAAGCTTTCTTT. Its protein product is CASSIGRNTEAFF.

The chain links TRBV7-6 to TRBJ2-3; TRBD2 matches 11 bases. The CDR3 totals 16 residues. CDR1 and CDR2 from the germline V gene are SGHVS and FNYEAQ. V lost 5 bases, J lost 1 base, and 5 bases stayed unmatched. This CDR3 reads CASSPSGRLGTDTQYF. In DNA, the CDR3 is TGTGCCAGCAGCCCTAGCGGGAGGCTGGGCACAGATACGCAGTATTTT.